This TCR beta chain was documented in a study of OX40 agonist ivuxolimab in advanced cancers. Background for the entire study: The costimulatory receptor OX40 (CD134) was targeted by ivuxolimab, a fully human IgG2 agonistic monoclonal antibody. Peripheral TCRbeta sequencing aimed to test whether ivuxolimab altered TCR sequence diversity and caused clonal T-cell expansion. Prior anti-PD-1, anti-PD-L1 or anti-CTLA-4 therapy was permitted, and 30% to 50% of dose-escalation patients had received checkpoint inhibitors. In the dose-escalation cohort, around four fifths of patients were male, and the mean age was around 60 years with a range of roughly 23 to 79. Among the roughly 50 dose-escalation patients, around 19 had hepatocellular carcinoma, approximately 15 melanoma, 9 renal cell carcinoma and 9 head and neck cancer. The paper reports the monotherapy dose-escalation portion (N of about 56 patients) of the phase I ivuxolimab trial. Three dose-escalation patients achieved partial responses, one with hepatocellular carcinoma and two with cutaneous melanoma. Intravenous ivuxolimab was administered to patients every 2 weeks at six dose levels: 0.01, 0.1, 0.3, 1.5, 3 and 10 mg/kg. Beyond this particular receptor, the publication reports: After ivuxolimab, CD8+ T cells had more expanded clones than CD4+ T cells on average. At doses of 0.1 to 3.0 mg/kg, clonal expansion of both CD4+ and CD8+ blood T cells was observed from baseline to week 6. Which antigens the clonally expanded peripheral T cells were specific for was not determined. Low levels of normalized T-cell clonal expansion were also seen in some patients who did not respond. In the 0.1-3.0 mg/kg groups, partial responders had among the lowest normalized peripheral clonal expansion, particularly in CD8+ T cells.

The V and J ends are trimmed by 0 bases and 4 bases, leaving 11 bases between them. CDR1 and CDR2 are drawn from the germline V gene (reference sequence): SGHNT, YYREEE. From cysteine to phenylalanine, the CDR3 is 15 amino acids long. The kept DNA is CDR3 alone, 45 bases in frame from the first base. For sequencing of the TCRbeta CDR3 region, genomic DNA was extracted from the sorted cells. TCRbeta CDR3 regions were sequenced using the immunoSEQ Assay. TCRdb took this table from immuneACCESS and kept in-frame rearrangements with V and J called. Such tables lack part of the clones; where checked against another copy, unresolved V genes explain under half of the gap, and the rest is unexplained. This sample comprises tens of thousands of clones, around 84% of them detected only once. Roughly a sixth of the sample is taken by the ten largest. The trial excluded patients who had a history of autoimmune disease or were on systemic immunosuppression. Peripheral blood for TCR sequencing was collected from all dose cohorts at baseline, on cycle 4 day 1, and on cycle 7 day 1. The samples were drawn from a first-in-human, open-label, multicenter phase I dose-escalation trial of ivuxolimab. Adults with locally advanced or metastatic melanoma, renal cell, hepatocellular, or head and neck squamous cell carcinoma were enrolled in the trial. Before TCR sequencing, CD4+ T cells and CD8+ T cells were sorted from peripheral blood as separate populations.

As to this clone: Its target antigen remains unknown. One base away there is no much larger clone; base qualities are not given.

The material was CD4+ or CD8+ T cells sorted from blood, obtained in a trial of the OX40 agonist ivuxolimab. The TCR sequence derives from an adult with an advanced solid tumor such as melanoma, head and neck, liver or kidney cancer. The chain was built from TRBV5-4 and TRBJ2-1, with the D gene not confidently named. The nucleotides are TGTGCCAGCAGCTTGGGATCGTTGCAGTACAATGAGCAGTTCTTC. This translates into CASSLGSLQYNEQFF.